This T cell receptor beta chain was sequenced in a study of blood T cell repertoires in COVID-19. Across the whole study: The analysed material was cDNA or gDNA that came from T cells, B-cell-depleted T cells, or PBMCs.

Measured with immunoSEQ multiplex PCR; TCRdb has only the in-frame clones, and not every one. The data contain about 250,000 clones, about 85% of them singletons. The CDR3 has 18 amino acids. The germline gives CDR1 MNHEY, CDR2 SVGEGT. Losses at the gene ends were 2 bases for V and 5 bases for J; bases not matched to a gene: 13. Participant ages covered 18 to 89 years across 24 US areas. Membership in each cohort depended on participant-reported clinical history. This chain uses TRBV6-2 or TRBV6-3 with TRBJ2-2; TRBD2 matches at 8 bases. Sequencing was done on a sample of PBMCs or T cells enriched from blood (not recorded which). This TCR was recovered from a woman aged 25-40 years with acute COVID-19. The CDR3 DNA is TGTGCCAGCAGTTACCGTCTTAGCTGGCGGGAGGTTACCGGGGAGCTGTTTTTT. This codes for CASSYRLSWREVTGELFF.